This entry lists 20 T cell receptor beta chains sequenced from one sample in a study of CD8 T cells in ankylosing spondylitis. MiXCR, applied by TCRdb to the 5' RACE reads, yields one record per CDR3 protein. Of around 130,000 distinct CDR3 sequences listed, roughly a tenth are singletons. Input material: blood, either unsorted or a sorted T cell fraction (not recorded which). The origin of the receptors is a male donor with ankylosing spondylitis or in good health (not recorded which).

This clonotype was counted many times. This sequence joins TRBV6-2 or TRBV6-3 and TRBJ2-7; D unresolved. Germline CDR1 MNHEY, CDR2 SVGEGT. Trimming took off 2 bases at V and 3 bases at J, with 8 bases between the two ends. The CDR3 extends over 13 amino acids. In DNA, the CDR3 is TGTGCCAGCAGTTACAGGGCCGTCTACGAGCAGTACTTC. As protein: CASSYRAVYEQYF.

This clonotype occurred many times. This sequence joins TRBV3-1 and TRBJ1-1; a weak D match, TRBD1 (5 bases). Trimming removed 1 base at V and 0 bases at J, with 9 bases between. Per germline, CDR1 LGHDT and CDR2 YNNKEL (reference sequence). The CDR3 has 15 amino acids. DNA for the CDR3: TGTGCCAGCAGCCAAGGGGGCAGGATGAACACTGAAGCTTTCTTT. Translating gives CASSQGGRMNTEAFF.

This clonotype was observed at least ten times. The chain links TRBV7-2 to TRBJ1-5; 7 bases fit TRBD1. The CDR3 extends over 16 amino acids. V trimming: 1 base; J trimming: 7 bases; junction bases outside the gene matches: 10. Germline loops: CDR1 SGHTA, CDR2 FQGNSA. CDR3 amino acids: CASSLEAGRGIQPQHF. As DNA, the CDR3 is TGTGCCAGCAGCTTAGAAGCTGGCAGGGGGATCCAGCCCCAGCATTTT.

This clonotype occurred many times. The genes are TRBV4-3 and TRBJ2-7, with 11 bases that match TRBD2. This CDR3 is 13 amino acids long. Germline values: CDR1 LGHNA, CDR2 YSLEER. Trimming took 1 base from V and 8 from J; bases not matched to a gene: 1. CDR3 nucleotide sequence: TGCGCCAGCAGCCAAGGACTAGCGGGAAAGCAGTACTTC. As protein: CASSQGLAGKQYF.

Many counts were recorded for this clonotype. CDR3 amino acids: CASSPRDRDWQYF. The CDR3 DNA follows: TGCGCCAGCAGCCCCCGTGACAGGGACTGGCAGTATTTT. The V and J genes are TRBV5-1 and TRBJ2-3, with D possibly matching TRBD1 (7 bases). The V gene's germline CDR1 is SGHRS and CDR2 YFSETQ. The CDR3 length is 13 residues. The germline V and J ends were trimmed by 4 bases and 11 bases, with 17 bases remaining between them.

The chain carries TRBV5-4 and TRBJ2-6; tentatively, D is TRBD2 (5 bases). The CDR3 is 15 residues long. The ends were cut back, 4 bases at V and 1 base at J, with 9 bases in the middle. Germline CDR1 reads SGHNT; CDR2 reads YYREEE (reference sequence). The DNA for the CDR3 is TGTGCCAGCAGCCCTAGCCCGTCTGGGGCCAACGTCCTGACTTTC. Amino acids: CASSPSPSGANVLTF.

This clonotype was found a few times. The chain recombines TRBV6-5 with TRBJ2-5; 7 nucleotides agree with TRBD2. Germline loops: CDR1 MNHEY, CDR2 SVGAGI. The CDR3 consists of 15 residues. The V gene end was trimmed by 4 bases and the J gene end by 5 bases; junction bases not matched to a gene: 10. For the CDR3, the DNA is TGTGCCAGCAGTTGGCTAGCGGTAGATCCTGAGACCCAGTACTTC. Its protein product is CASSWLAVDPETQYF.

The chain is built from TRBV4-2 and TRBJ2-7, with TRBD1 matching 10 bases. Looked up from germline, CDR1 is LGHNA and CDR2 is YNFKEQ. The CDR3 runs to 16 residues. V was clipped by 3 bases and J by 5 bases; unmatched bases: 10. The chain's CDR3 is CASSHPPGQGSHEQYF. The CDR3 bases are TGTGCCAGCAGCCATCCACCGGGACAGGGGTCCCACGAGCAGTACTTC.

The V and J genes are TRBV18 and TRBJ2-7; weak D call: TRBD1 (5 bases). The germline V gene has CDR1 KGHSH and CDR2 LQKENI. The length of the CDR3 is 13 residues. The V and J ends lost 2 bases and 6 bases respectively, with 11 bases between them. The CDR3 DNA reads as TGTGCCAGCTCACCAAGGGGTATAGCCGAGCAGTACTTC. It specifies CASSPRGIAEQYF.

This clonotype was recorded at least ten times. The V gene is TRBV5-1, the J gene TRBJ2-7, with TRBD1 matching over 9 bases. The germline gives CDR1 SGHRS, CDR2 YFSETQ. Losses at the gene ends were 0 bases for V and 0 bases for J; bases not matched to a gene: 16. This CDR3 is built from 20 residues. The CDR3 protein is CASSLVSPGTGSGSSYEQYF. Written as DNA, the CDR3 is TGCGCCAGCAGCTTGGTGTCTCCCGGGACAGGGAGCGGGTCCTCCTACGAGCAGTACTTC.

The gene calls are TRBV6-5 and TRBJ2-7; D is ambiguous. The V end lost 2 bases, the J end lost 2 bases, and 19 bases lay between the germline ends. The germline gives CDR1 MNHEY, CDR2 SVGAGI. The CDR3 is 17 amino acids. This chain's CDR3 is CASSYTSSGHDTYEQYF. The CDR3 DNA follows: TGTGCCAGCAGTTACACCTCCTCCGGGCATGACACCTACGAGCAGTACTTC.

As concerns this clonotype: The junction and the germline gene differ at one end; a read error may be behind it. The chain has TRBV3-1 and TRBJ2-1; 11 bases line up with TRBD1. This CDR3 contains 15 residues. Germline assignment: CDR1 LGHDT and CDR2 YNNKEL (reference sequence). CDR3 DNA: TGTGCCAGCTGCCAAGGGACAGGGGGCTACAATGAGCAGTTCTTC. Its protein product is CASCQGTGGYNEQFF.

This clonotype was seen at least ten times. This chain joins TRBV5-1 and TRBJ1-1; 7 bases are a match to TRBD1. This CDR3 is 15 amino acids long. CDR1 and CDR2 (germline): SGHRS, YFSETQ. The V segment lost 2 bases and the J segment 4 bases; nucleotides outside the gene matches: 8. CDR3 in DNA: TGCGCCAGCAGCTTACAGGGGCAAATGGGCACTGAAGCTTTCTTT. Translated, it gives CASSLQGQMGTEAFF.

J is TRBJ2-7 and V is TRBV28; 7 nucleotides match TRBD2. Trimming cost V 3 bases and J 3 bases; bases outside gene matches: 8. The CDR3 is 15 amino acids. Germline V gene data show CDR1 as MDHEN and CDR2 as SYDVKM. The CDR3 nucleotides read TGTGCCAGCAGTTTTGCCAGCGGGGACCACTACGAGCAGTACTTC. The encoded protein is CASSFASGDHYEQYF.

At least ten counts were recorded for this clonotype. V is TRBV15 and J is TRBJ2-2; D is uncertain. The V gene lost 0 bases and the J gene lost 7 bases, with 6 bases spanning the gap. The CDR3 length is 13 residues. Germline V gene sequence: CDR1 LNHNV, CDR2 YYDKDF (reference sequence). CDR3 protein: CATSRDGVGELFF. As DNA, the CDR3 is TGTGCCACCAGCAGAGATGGAGTCGGGGAGCTGTTTTTT.

This clonotype was counted a few times. This chain links TRBV12-3 or TRBV12-4 with TRBJ2-2; D gene unclear. The CDR3 extends over 14 amino acids. V was clipped by 7 bases and J by 4 bases, with 13 bases between them. The CDR3 loop reads CASTPRFSTGELFF. The CDR3 DNA reads as TGTGCCAGCACCCCCCGATTTAGCACCGGGGAGCTGTTTTTT.

Ten or more counts support this clonotype. This CDR3 reads CASSRGGYTEAFF. Here the CDR3 DNA reads TGCGCCAGCAGCAGAGGGGGCTACACTGAAGCTTTCTTT. V and J are TRBV5-1 and TRBJ1-1, with 7 bases aligning to TRBD1. The length of the CDR3 is 13 residues. V shed 4 bases, J shed 3 bases, and the junction held 3 bases outside the gene matches. Germline CDR1 reads SGHRS; CDR2 reads YFSETQ.

This clonotype was counted only a few times. For the CDR3, the DNA is TGCGCCAGCAGCCCGGACACCCCCTCCTACAATGAGCAGTTCTTC. Translating gives CASSPDTPSYNEQFF. This sequence joins TRBV5-1 and TRBJ2-1, with a possible D match to TRBD1 (5 bases). V lost 4 bases and J lost 0, with 11 bases in between. The CDR3 contains 15 residues. CDR1 and CDR2 (germline): SGHRS, YFSETQ.

This clonotype was observed many times. CDR3 in DNA: TGTGCGATAGCTGGGGCCAGGGTCGGTGAGCAGTTCTTC. This translates into CAIAGARVGEQFF. The chain uses TRBV12-3 or TRBV12-4 and TRBJ2-1; D might be TRBD1 (5 bases). The CDR3 has 13 residues.

In this sample, this clonotype turned up a few times. The chain joins TRBV5-1 to TRBJ2-7; D tentatively reads TRBD1 or TRBD2 (5 bases each). V was pared by 0 bases and J by 3 bases, with 13 bases between. This CDR3 has 15 amino acids. Per the germline V gene, CDR1 is SGHRS and CDR2 is YFSETQ. Written as DNA, the CDR3 is TGCGCCAGCAGCTTGGAGGGACGTCAGGTCTACGAGCAGTACTTC. Its protein product is CASSLEGRQVYEQYF. Using reference TRBV5-1 and TRBJ2-7 for the parts outside the CDR3, the full variable domain is KAGVTQTPRYLIKTRGQQVTLSCSPISGHRSVSWYQQTPGQGLQFLFEYFSETQRNKGNFPGRFSGRQFSNSRSEMNVSTLELGDSALYLCASSLEGRQVYEQYFGPGTRLTVT.